The entry below gives a single T cell receptor (beta chain) sequence along with its context. The antigen is unknown. The source of the sample is a study of cytomegalovirus exposure and HLA in healthy donors. Study-level information: The Caucasian-associated ancestry cluster held roughly 78% of roughly 400 genotyped donors.

The PCR used 60 Vbeta and 13 Jbeta primers. This table comes from immunoSEQ multiplex PCR, and its TCRdb copy is limited to in-frame clones, with some not included. This table holds a few hundred thousand clones, 70% to 90% found once. Study results and caveats: The study found most TCR sequences rare, yet found some public TCRs in many donors. In a later analysis, V- and J-gene trimming of beta chains associated with a DCLRE1C missense variant, replicated independently.

This CDR3 comprises 14 residues. CDR1 and CDR2 from the germline V gene are LNHDA and SQIVND (reference sequence). V trimming: 8 bases; J trimming: 6 bases; junction bases outside the gene matches: 13. The chain employs TRBV19 and TRBJ2-7, with 7 bases aligning to TRBD1. This sequence was found in a man between 25 and 39 years old in good health and CMV-seronegative. What was sequenced was PBMCs. The CDR3 is CASQNPGQFAEQYF. The CDR3 DNA reads as TGTGCCAGTCAAAATCCGGGACAGTTCGCCGAGCAGTACTTC.